This T cell receptor (beta chain) was recorded in a study of blood T cell repertoires in COVID-19. Germline-derived CDR1 and CDR2 are LNHDA and SQIVND (reference sequence). This CDR3 is built from 15 residues. Trimming pared 5 bases from V and 0 bases from J, leaving 10 bases between. Seattle's enrolled individuals joined amid active infection and were then monitored longitudinally. This clone came up once. Sequencing was performed with immunoSEQ multiplex PCR; in TCRdb, only in-frame clones are kept and a portion is missing. Here the sample spans around 340,000 clones, roughly 90% being singletons. The source is a woman aged 55-70 years with COVID-19, enrolled during active disease. The rearrangement joins TRBV19 to TRBJ2-2, with D possibly matching TRBD1 (6 bases). Specimen: peripheral blood. The CDR3 loop reads CASSVWTANTGELFF. As DNA, the CDR3 is TGTGCCAGTAGTGTTTGGACAGCGAACACCGGGGAGCTGTTTTTT.